Described below is a single T cell receptor beta chain sequence and its context. This record comes from a study of T cell responses to AZD1222 COVID-19 vaccine. The repertoire was sequenced with immunoSEQ multiplex PCR; TCRdb's copy has only in-frame clones and lacks some. The sample comprises over 130,000 clones, 70% to 90% of which are singletons, and 3% to 3.5% rests with the top ten. The source is an adult who received the AZD1222 COVID-19 vaccine. The sample in question was peripheral blood, obtained 28 days after the second AZD1222 dose.

CDR3 protein: CASSPPGRGAGTGELFF. The CDR3 DNA reads as TGTGCCAGCTCACCACCTGGCAGGGGCGCAGGCACCGGGGAGCTGTTTTTT. This chain uses TRBV18 with TRBJ2-2; D perhaps matches TRBD1 (6 bases). This CDR3 spans 17 amino acids. Germline values: CDR1 KGHSH, CDR2 LQKENI. V lost 0 bases and J lost 4, with 15 bases in between.